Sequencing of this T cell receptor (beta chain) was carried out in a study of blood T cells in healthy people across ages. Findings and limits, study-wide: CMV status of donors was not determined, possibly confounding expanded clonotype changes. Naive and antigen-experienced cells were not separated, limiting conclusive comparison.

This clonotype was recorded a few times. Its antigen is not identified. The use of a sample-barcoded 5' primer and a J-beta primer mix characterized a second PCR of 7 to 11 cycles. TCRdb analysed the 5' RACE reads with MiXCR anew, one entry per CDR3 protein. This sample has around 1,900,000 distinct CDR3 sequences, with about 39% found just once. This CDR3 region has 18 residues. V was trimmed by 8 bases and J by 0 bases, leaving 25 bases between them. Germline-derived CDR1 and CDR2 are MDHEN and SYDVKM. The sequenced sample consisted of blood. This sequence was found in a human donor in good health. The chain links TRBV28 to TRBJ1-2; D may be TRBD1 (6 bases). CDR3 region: CASCDRGGGGITNYGYTF. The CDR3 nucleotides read TGTGCCAGCTGTGATCGGGGGGGAGGGGGGATTACTAACTATGGCTACACCTTC.